A selection of T cell receptor beta chains follows, all from one sample in a study of blood T cells in healthy people across ages. TCRdb processed the 5' RACE reads anew with MiXCR; each CDR3 protein has one entry. The sample has roughly 1.6 million distinct CDR3 sequences, roughly 32% seen once. Sequencing input: blood. These receptors all stem from a woman in her twenties or thirties in good health. CDR3s include the opening cysteine and the closing phenylalanine or tryptophan. A D gene is named only where the DNA matches it firmly. Some rows have no size entry. The others give once, few or many, or a class for an expanded clone.

clone_size,j_call,d_call,v_call,cdr3_nt,cdr3_aa
-,TRBJ2-7,-,TRBV20-1,TGCAGTGCTAGCCGTTCAAGCGGGGAGCAGTACTTC,CSASRSSGEQYF
-,TRBJ2-3,-,TRBV29-1,TGCAGCGTTGACCCGGACAGGGAGGGTAGGACAGATACGCAGTATTTT,CSVDPDREGRTDTQYF
few,TRBJ2-5,TRBD1,TRBV5-6,TGTGCCAGCAGCTTGGAGACAGGGCCACAAGAGACCCAGTACTTC,CASSLETGPQETQYF
-,TRBJ1-2,TRBD1,TRBV10-3,TGTGCCATCAGTGAGTCGGCAGGGGGTGGCTACACCTTC,CAISESAGGGYTF
-,TRBJ2-5,-,TRBV10-3,TGTGCCATCAGTGAGTCGGGGAAACAAGAGACCCAGTACTTC,CAISESGKQETQYF
-,TRBJ2-1,-,TRBV3-1,TGTGCCAGCAGCCTCCTGCAGGGGGGGATCTATATGAATGAGCAGTTCTTC,CASSLLQGGIYMNEQFF
-,TRBJ2-1,-,TRBV28,TGTGCCAGCAGGTTAGGTCCACAGGCCTCTGAGCAGTTCTTC,CASRLGPQASEQFF
few,TRBJ2-1,-,TRBV19,TGTGCCAGTAGTATAGCCCCCAATGAGCAGTTCTTC,CASSIAPNEQFF
-,TRBJ2-7,TRBD1,TRBV3-1,TGTGCCAGCAGCCAAGTCCGGGACAGGGGGCTGGACGAGCAGTACTTC,CASSQVRDRGLDEQYF
few,TRBJ1-6,TRBD1,TRBV4-1,TGCGCCAGCAGCCAAGAAGTAGGGGGCATCTCACCCCTCCACTTT,CASSQEVGGISPLHF
-,TRBJ2-1,-,TRBV18,TGTGCCAGCTCACCAATGGGGGGATACAATGAGCAGTTCTTC,CASSPMGGYNEQFF
-,TRBJ2-1,-,TRBV7-3,TGTGCCAGCAGCACCGATCGGGGGAATGAGCAGTTCTTC,CASSTDRGNEQFF
few,TRBJ2-1,-,TRBV12-3/TRBV12-4,TGTGCCAGCAGTTTCGGGGCTAGGAATGAGCAGTTCTTC,CASSFGARNEQFF
-,TRBJ2-7,TRBD1,TRBV20-1,TGCAGTGCCGGAGACTTGACAGGGTCACACTACGAGCAGTACTTC,CSAGDLTGSHYEQYF
-,TRBJ2-7,-,TRBV3-1,TGTGCCAGCAGCCAAGAACCCCTTAGCTACGAGCAGTACTTC,CASSQEPLSYEQYF
few,TRBJ2-7,TRBD2,TRBV2,TGTGCCAGCAGGACGGGGACTAGCGGGGGTGCCTACGAGCAGTACTTC,CASRTGTSGGAYEQYF
-,TRBJ2-7,TRBD2,TRBV29-1,TGCAGCGTTCGGGGGGGTGAATACGAGCAGTACTTC,CSVRGGEYEQYF
few,TRBJ2-1,TRBD2,TRBV4-1,TGCGCCAGCAGCCAAGGGACGTTACTAGCGTCTCCCTACAATGAGCAGTTCTTC,CASSQGTLLASPYNEQFF
-,TRBJ1-2,-,TRBV4-3,TGCGCCAGCAGCCAAGCCGGGGCCCTAGGCTATGGCTACACCTTC,CASSQAGALGYGYTF
many,TRBJ2-7,TRBD2,TRBV6-6,TGTGCCAGCAGTGCGGGACTAGCCGCCGAGCAGTACTTC,CASSAGLAAEQYF
few,TRBJ2-5,-,TRBV5-1,TGCGCCAGCAGCCTAGATACGGGAGCCCAAGAGACCCAGTACTTC,CASSLDTGAQETQYF
few,TRBJ1-2,-,TRBV2,TGTGCCAGCACACGTTCTCCGTATGGCTACACCTTC,CASTRSPYGYTF
few,TRBJ2-7,-,TRBV29-1,TGCAGCGCCCGAGAGGGGCAAACAACCTACTACGAGCAGTACTTC,CSAREGQTTYYEQYF
many,TRBJ2-7,TRBD1,TRBV18,TGTGCCAGCAGTCCGGGACAGGGGGACGAGCAGTACTTC,CASSPGQGDEQYF
-,TRBJ2-7,-,TRBV24-1,TGTGCCACCAGTGAGGTAGGGAGTTACGAGCAGTACTTC,CATSEVGSYEQYF
-,TRBJ2-5,-,TRBV11-2,TGTGCCAGCAGCTTAGATGTGGGGGTAGGGGAGACCCAGTACTTC,CASSLDVGVGETQYF
-,TRBJ1-1,-,TRBV9,TGTGCCAGCAGCGTAGGCCGGGGTAGGGGCACTGAAGCTTTCTTT,CASSVGRGRGTEAFF
few,TRBJ2-7,TRBD2,TRBV5-1,TGCGCCAGCAGCGCTACAGCGGGGGCCTACGAGCAGTACTTC,CASSATAGAYEQYF
-,TRBJ2-7,TRBD1,TRBV20-1,TGCAGTGCTTCCGGGACAGGCGTTTCCTACGAGCAGTACTTC,CSASGTGVSYEQYF
many,TRBJ2-1,-,TRBV7-9,TGTGCCAGCAGCTCCAGGCGGGGAGCCTTCTACAATGAGCAGTTCTTC,CASSSRRGAFYNEQFF
few,TRBJ1-2,-,TRBV30,TGTGCCTGGAGACTTCTGTTGGGCTACACCTTC,CAWRLLLGYTF
few,TRBJ2-7,-,TRBV27,TGTGCCAGTCGCGTGGCGGACAGCTCCTACGAGCAGTACTTC,CASRVADSSYEQYF
few,TRBJ1-2,TRBD1,TRBV29-1,TGCAGCGTGCCGGGACAGGGTCCTAACTATGGCTACACCTTC,CSVPGQGPNYGYTF
-,TRBJ2-7,TRBD2,TRBV6-2/TRBV6-3,TGTGCCAGCAGACTCCAGGCCGGGACTAGTATCTGGGGCGAGCAGTACTTC,CASRLQAGTSIWGEQYF
few,TRBJ2-6,TRBD2,TRBV6-2/TRBV6-3,TGTGCCAGCAGTAGATACGGCGGGAGAGGCTCTGGGGCCAACGTCCTGACTTTC,CASSRYGGRGSGANVLTF
many,TRBJ1-1,TRBD1,TRBV29-1,TGCAGCGTTGATGGACAGGGATTATCTGAAGCTTTCTTT,CSVDGQGLSEAFF
-,TRBJ2-4,-,TRBV7-9,TGTGCCAGCAGCCACAGGGTGGCCAAAAACATTCAGTACTTC,CASSHRVAKNIQYF
few,TRBJ2-1,-,TRBV2,TGTGCCAGCAGAATCCGAGGGGAATTGTACAATGAGCAGTTCTTC,CASRIRGELYNEQFF
-,TRBJ1-2,TRBD1,TRBV10-3,TGTGCCATCAGTGAGAATTGGACAGGGGGGAGAGGCTACACCTTC,CAISENWTGGRGYTF
-,TRBJ2-7,-,TRBV11-2,TGTGCCAGCAGCCCGAATATTGGTTCCTACGAGCAGTACTTC,CASSPNIGSYEQYF
-,TRBJ2-7,TRBD1,TRBV20-1,TGCAGTGCTAGACAGGGGGCCCCCTACGAGCAGTACTTC,CSARQGAPYEQYF
once,TRBJ2-2,TRBD1,TRBV28,TGTGCCAGTAAAACCAGGACAGGGGGCACCGGGGAGCTGTTTTTT,CASKTRTGGTGELFF
-,TRBJ2-1,-,TRBV14,TGTGCCAGCAGCCAAAACGGGATCAATAAGCAGTTCTTC,CASSQNGINKQFF
-,TRBJ1-2,-,TRBV7-9,TGTGCCAGCAGCTCAATTCCTGGCTATGACTACACCTTC,CASSSIPGYDYTF
-,TRBJ2-1,TRBD2,TRBV5-1,TGCGCCAGCAGCTTTGGCCAGGGGACTAGTATCAATGAGCAGTTCTTC,CASSFGQGTSINEQFF
-,TRBJ2-1,-,TRBV5-1,TGCGCCAGCAGCTTGGTAACAGACGATGAGCAGTTCTTC,CASSLVTDDEQFF
-,TRBJ2-1,-,TRBV20-1,TGCAGTGCTAGGAAGCAGGAATCCTACAATGAGCAGTTCTTC,CSARKQESYNEQFF
-,TRBJ2-7,-,TRBV6-6,TGTGCCAGCAGTTACGGAGGGGGCCGGGAGTACGAGCAGTACTTC,CASSYGGGREYEQYF
-,TRBJ2-7,TRBD2,TRBV27,TGTGCCAGCAGTTTAGCACTAGCGGGAGAAAACGAGCAGTACTTC,CASSLALAGENEQYF
many,TRBJ1-2,TRBD1,TRBV7-2,TGTGCCAGCAGCTTAGGGACAGGGGTCTATGGCTACACCTTC,CASSLGTGVYGYTF
-,TRBJ2-7,TRBD2,TRBV27,TGTGCCAGCAGTCCCATAGCGGGAGGGTCCAACAATGAGCAGTACTTC,CASSPIAGGSNNEQYF
-,TRBJ2-1,-,TRBV9,TGTGCCGGCAGCGTAGAGGAGGGACAGTCTAATGAGCAGTTCTTC,CAGSVEEGQSNEQFF
few,TRBJ2-7,-,TRBV5-1,TGCGCCAGCAGCTCACCAGGGGGGGGCGAGCAGTACTTC,CASSSPGGGEQYF